One and the same sample provided the 19 T cell receptor beta chains below, sequenced in a study of breast tumors, draining lymph nodes, adjacent tissues. Axillary draining lymph nodes of breast cancer patients supplied the node samples. One entry per CDR3 protein results from TCRdb running MiXCR on the multiplex PCR reads. Seen here are about 230,000 distinct CDR3 sequences, roughly 32% observed once, and the top ten hold 1.4%. The sequencing input was axillary lymph node tissue. These receptors originate from a female donor with breast cancer. Some clones in this sample may be carry-over from other donors' samples.

This clonotype was observed at least ten times. The chain has TRBV11-3 and TRBJ2-3; 11 bases are shared with TRBD2. From germline, CDR1 is SGHNT and CDR2 YENEEA. V was pared by 3 bases and J by 5 bases, with 4 bases of the junction left unmatched. The length of the CDR3 is 15 residues. The CDR3 sequence: CASSFTSGSGDTQYF. The CDR3, as DNA: TGTGCCAGCAGCTTTACTAGCGGGAGTGGAGATACGCAGTATTTT.

This chain uses TRBV20-1 with TRBJ2-5; TRBD2 aligns across 9 bases. This CDR3 has 13 amino acids. V gave up 6 bases and J gave up 3 bases; unmatched junction bases: 5. The germline gives CDR1 DFQATT, CDR2 SNEGSKA (reference sequence). The CDR3: CSAPIAGEETQYF. In nucleotides, the CDR3 is TGCAGTGCCCCGATAGCGGGAGAAGAGACCCAGTACTTC.

This clonotype was seen at least ten times. J is TRBJ1-2 and V is TRBV4-1, with 7 bases identical to TRBD1. Germline loops: CDR1 MGHRA, CDR2 YSYEKL. Trimming took 3 bases from V and 5 from J; bases not matched to a gene: 3. This CDR3 comprises 13 residues. The DNA of the CDR3 is TGCGCCAGCAGCCACCAGACAGGGTATGGCTACACCTTC. It specifies CASSHQTGYGYTF.

Many counts were recorded for this clonotype. Just one base apart from a much larger clone, this may be a read error. V is TRBV7-9 and J is TRBJ2-5, with TRBD2 as a possible D gene (5 bases). Germline V gene lookup returns CDR1 SEHNR and CDR2 FQNEAQ (reference sequence). The CDR3 has 15 amino acids. The CDR3 sequence: CASSLTSGLSETQHF. The CDR3 DNA reads TGTGCCAGCAGCTTAACGAGCGGACTCTCTGAGACCCAGCACTTC.

In this sample, this clonotype turned up many times. This chain links TRBV2 with TRBJ2-7; TRBD1 aligns across 7 bases. The V gene's germline CDR1 is SNHLY and CDR2 FYNNEI. J lost 6 bases, V lost 7 bases, and 6 bases had no gene match. This CDR3 has 12 residues. The chain's CDR3 is CASTVTGVEQYF. Written as DNA, the CDR3 is TGTGCCAGCACCGTTACAGGGGTCGAGCAGTACTTC.

In this sample, this clonotype turned up a few times. The CDR3 loop reads CSGTAGANTEAFF. The CDR3 DNA reads TGCAGCGGGACTGCGGGGGCGAACACTGAAGCTTTCTTT. This chain links TRBV20-1 with TRBJ1-1; tentatively, D is TRBD1 (6 bases). Germline V gene data show CDR1 as DFQATT and CDR2 as SNEGSKA (reference sequence). The CDR3 is made up of 13 amino acids.

This sequence joins TRBV4-3 and TRBJ1-1; D is unclear. This CDR3 has 14 residues. The germline V gene encodes CDR1 LGHNA and CDR2 YSLEER. The V and J ends lost 0 bases and 1 base respectively, with 6 bases between them. CDR3 protein: CASSQDEANTEAFF. The CDR3 region has the DNA TGCGCCAGCAGCCAAGATGAAGCGAACACTGAAGCTTTCTTT.

This clonotype has a count of ten or more. The J gene is TRBJ2-5, the V gene TRBV11-3, with D uncertain. The CDR3 has 14 amino acids. CDR1 SGHNT and CDR2 YENEEA come from the germline V gene. The germline V and J ends were trimmed by 1 base and 5 bases, with 11 bases remaining between them. The CDR3 bases are TGTGCCAGCAGCTTAGCTGCGACTCGGGAGACCCAGTACTTC. As protein: CASSLAATRETQYF.

The V and J genes are TRBV9 and TRBJ2-5, with TRBD2 identical over 8 bases. V gave up 0 bases and J gave up 5 bases; unmatched junction bases: 9. The CDR3 has 16 residues. Germline V gene sequence: CDR1 SGDLS, CDR2 YYNGEE. CDR3 amino acids: CASSVAQRELNETQYF. The CDR3 nucleotides are TGTGCCAGCAGCGTAGCCCAGCGGGAGCTCAATGAGACCCAGTACTTC.

V usage is TRBV9 and J usage is TRBJ2-3; D is possibly TRBD1 (6 bases). Trimming left V 3 bases short and J 2 bases short, with 7 bases between. The CDR3 extends over 13 amino acids. Germline CDR1 is SGDLS and CDR2 is YYNGEE. This chain's CDR3 is CASSGDNTDTQYF. In DNA, the CDR3 is TGTGCCAGCAGCGGGGACAACACAGATACGCAGTATTTT.

The chain couples TRBV5-5 to TRBJ1-6, with D perhaps TRBD1 (5 bases). V lost 1 base and J lost 16, with 15 bases in between. The length of the CDR3 is 13 residues. From germline, CDR1 is SGHKS and CDR2 YYEKEE (reference sequence). Here the CDR3 DNA reads TGTGCCAGCAGCTTGCGGGACTCTGGAAATCTCCACTTT. It translates to CASSLRDSGNLHF.

This clonotype came up a few times. The chain couples TRBV6-1 to TRBJ1-2; D is perhaps TRBD1 (5 bases). Germline CDR1 MNHNS, CDR2 SASEGT. V lost 2 bases and J lost 4, with 14 bases in between. CDR3 length: 15 amino acids. CDR3 in DNA: TGTGCCAGCAGTGAACTGGTAGGGGAATCCTATGGCTACACCTTC. Translated, it gives CASSELVGESYGYTF.

With respect to this clonotype: Being one base from a much bigger clone, this may be a read error. V gene TRBV20-1 combines with J gene TRBJ1-2; D may be TRBD1 (5 bases). The CDR3 is 14 amino acids. The germline gives CDR1 DFQATT, CDR2 SNEGSKA (reference sequence). CDR3 sequence reads: CSAAGGGANYGYAF. In nucleotides, the CDR3 is TGCAGTGCTGCAGGCGGGGGAGCTAACTATGGCTACGCCTTC.

This clonotype was recorded many times. The V call is TRBV4-2, the J call TRBJ1-2; D is unclear. Germline assignment: CDR1 LGHNA and CDR2 YNFKEQ. V lost 0 bases and J 0 bases, leaving 5 bases between the germline ends. The CDR3 contains 14 residues. CDR3 residues: CASSQDRSNYGYTF. CDR3 nucleotides: TGTGCCAGCAGCCAAGACAGATCTAACTATGGCTACACCTTC.

The chain uses TRBV5-1 and TRBJ1-3, with TRBD1 as a possible D gene (5 bases). The CDR3 is made up of 17 amino acids. Germline CDR1 and CDR2: SGHRS and YFSETQ. With 0 bases removed from V and 0 bases from J, the gap between germline ends came to 13 bases. The CDR3 nucleotides are TGCGCCAGCAGCTTGGACGGGAGGGGCTCCTCTGGAAACACCATATATTTT. Translation: CASSLDGRGSSGNTIYF. Full variable domain (rest looked up from reference TRBV5-1 and TRBJ1-3): KAGVTQTPRYLIKTRGQQVTLSCSPISGHRSVSWYQQTPGQGLQFLFEYFSETQRNKGNFPGRFSGRQFSNSRSEMNVSTLELGDSALYLCASSLDGRGSSGNTIYFGEGSWLTVV.

This clonotype came up many times. V is TRBV5-6 and J is TRBJ1-2, with 9 bases lining up with TRBD1. The germline gives CDR1 SGHDT, CDR2 YYEEEE. V was pared by 4 bases and J by 6 bases, with 13 bases of the junction left unmatched. The CDR3 loop spans 16 amino acids. CDR3 in DNA: TGTGCCAGCAGCGGTGTTAACAGGGGGCGCGTCCATGGCTACACCTTC. This gives the protein CASSGVNRGRVHGYTF.

The sample holds a few counts of this clonotype. A single base separates this from a much larger clone, so it may be a read error. The V call is TRBV20-1, the J call TRBJ1-4, with a weak D call TRBD1 (5 bases). CDR1 and CDR2 from the germline V gene are DFQATT and SNEGSKA (reference sequence). Trimming removed 0 bases at V and 8 bases at J, with 16 bases between. The CDR3 consists of 15 residues. The CDR3 sequence is CSARDRWGIAEKLFF. The CDR3 DNA sequence: TGCAGTGCTAGAGATAGATGGGGGATAGCCGAAAAACTGTTTTTT.

This clonotype is a singleton in its sample. The genes are TRBV11-2 and TRBJ2-5; no definite D call. V was pared by 1 base and J by 5 bases, with 11 bases between. From germline, CDR1 is SGHAT and CDR2 FQNNGV. The CDR3 totals 14 residues. The CDR3 is CASSLATDRETQYF. CDR3 coding DNA: TGTGCCAGCAGCTTAGCCACGGATAGGGAGACCCAGTACTTC.

Details on this clonotype: A much larger clone lies a single base off, so this may be a read error. The V call is TRBV6-1, the J call TRBJ2-7; 8 bases fit TRBD2. The CDR3 loop spans 15 amino acids. Germline-derived CDR1 and CDR2 are MNHNS and SASEGT. CDR3 in DNA: TGTGCCAGCAGTGTACTAGCGGATAGCTCCTACGAGCAGCACTTC. Translation gives CASSVLADSSYEQHF.